This TCR beta chain was identified during a study of T cell repertoires in cytomegalovirus infection. Study background: Public TCR beta signatures indicated both CMV infection and matching HLA type. Whole-study findings and limits: In two of eight donors, the top clonotype was HLA-C-restricted CMV-specific. CMV carriers with the relevant HLA were identified by cumulative public TCR beta family frequency.

Each CDR3 protein gets one entry after TCRdb re-called the reads with MiXCR. The sample includes some 110,000 distinct CDR3 sequences, around 9.1% of them seen just once. Points on this clonotype: Its antigen is not identified.

V lost 0 bases and J lost 3, with 12 bases in between. Germline CDR1 and CDR2: SEHNR and FQNEAQ (reference sequence). This CDR3 comprises 15 residues. Material: PBMCs, sequenced either directly or after in vitro stimulation (not recorded which). This receptor was taken from a human donor in good health (CMV status not recorded). Some clones in this sample may be carry-over from other donors' samples. The rearrangement uses TRBV7-9 and TRBJ2-7; D call uncertain. The CDR3 DNA is TGTGCCAGCAGCTTAGCCCAGTTGGGTATCTACGAGCAGTACTTC. Its protein product is CASSLAQLGIYEQYF.